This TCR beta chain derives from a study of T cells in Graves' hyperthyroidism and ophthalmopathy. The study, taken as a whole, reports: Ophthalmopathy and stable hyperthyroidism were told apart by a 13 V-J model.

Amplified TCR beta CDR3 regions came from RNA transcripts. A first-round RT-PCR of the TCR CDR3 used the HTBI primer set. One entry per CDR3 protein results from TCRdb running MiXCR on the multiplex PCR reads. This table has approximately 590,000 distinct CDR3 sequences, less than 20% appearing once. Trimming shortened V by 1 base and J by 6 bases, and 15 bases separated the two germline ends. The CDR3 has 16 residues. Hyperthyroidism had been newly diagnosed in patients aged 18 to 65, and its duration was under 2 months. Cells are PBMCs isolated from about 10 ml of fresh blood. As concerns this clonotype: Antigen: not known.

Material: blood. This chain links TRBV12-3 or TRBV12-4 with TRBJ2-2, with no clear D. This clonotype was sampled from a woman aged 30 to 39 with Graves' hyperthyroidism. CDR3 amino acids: CASSLEKPHMAGELFF. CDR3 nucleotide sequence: TGTGCCAGCAGTTTAGAGAAGCCGCACATGGCCGGGGAGCTGTTTTTT.